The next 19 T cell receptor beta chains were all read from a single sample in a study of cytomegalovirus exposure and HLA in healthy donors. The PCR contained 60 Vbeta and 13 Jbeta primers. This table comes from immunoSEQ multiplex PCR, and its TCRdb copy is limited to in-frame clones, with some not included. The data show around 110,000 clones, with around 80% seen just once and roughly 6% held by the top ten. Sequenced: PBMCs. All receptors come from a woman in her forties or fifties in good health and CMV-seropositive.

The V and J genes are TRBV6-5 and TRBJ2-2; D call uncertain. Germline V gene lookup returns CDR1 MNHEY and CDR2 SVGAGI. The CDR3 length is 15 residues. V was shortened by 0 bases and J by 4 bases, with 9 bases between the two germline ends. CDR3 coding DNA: TGTGCCAGCAGTTACTCGAACCAGATCACCGGGGAGCTGTTTTTT. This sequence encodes CASSYSNQITGELFF.

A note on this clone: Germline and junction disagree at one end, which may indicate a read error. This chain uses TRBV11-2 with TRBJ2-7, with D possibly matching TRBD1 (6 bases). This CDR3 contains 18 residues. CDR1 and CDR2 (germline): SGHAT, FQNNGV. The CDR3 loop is CASSPLLFSGHLSYEQCF. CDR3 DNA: TGTGCCAGCAGCCCCCTTTTATTTTCGGGACACTTGTCCTACGAGCAGTGCTTC.

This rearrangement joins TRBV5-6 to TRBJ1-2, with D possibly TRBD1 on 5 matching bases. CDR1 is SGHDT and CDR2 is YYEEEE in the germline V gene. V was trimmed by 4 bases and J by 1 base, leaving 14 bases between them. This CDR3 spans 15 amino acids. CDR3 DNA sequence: TGTGCCAGCAGCCCGGCGGGGGGTTTTAACTATGGCTACACCTTC. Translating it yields CASSPAGGFNYGYTF.

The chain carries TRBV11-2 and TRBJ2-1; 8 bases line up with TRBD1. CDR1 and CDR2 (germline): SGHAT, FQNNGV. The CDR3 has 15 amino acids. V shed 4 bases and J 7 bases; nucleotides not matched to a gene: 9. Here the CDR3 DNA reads TGTGCCAGCAGCTATTATCGACAGGGGCTAAATGAGCAGTTCTTC. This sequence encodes CASSYYRQGLNEQFF.

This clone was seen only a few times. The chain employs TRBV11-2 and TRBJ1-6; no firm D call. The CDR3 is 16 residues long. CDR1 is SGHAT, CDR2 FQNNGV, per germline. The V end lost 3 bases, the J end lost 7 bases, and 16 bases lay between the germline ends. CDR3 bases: TGTGCCAGCAGCTTTCGGGGAAGCCGAACGAATTCACCCCTCCACTTT. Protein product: CASSFRGSRTNSPLHF.

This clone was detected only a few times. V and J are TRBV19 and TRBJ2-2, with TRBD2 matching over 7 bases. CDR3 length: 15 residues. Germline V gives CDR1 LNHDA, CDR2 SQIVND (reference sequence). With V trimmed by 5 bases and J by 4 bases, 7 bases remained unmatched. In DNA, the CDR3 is TGTGCCAGTAGTCCCGGGACTATGGGCACCGGGGAGCTGTTTTTT. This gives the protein CASSPGTMGTGELFF.

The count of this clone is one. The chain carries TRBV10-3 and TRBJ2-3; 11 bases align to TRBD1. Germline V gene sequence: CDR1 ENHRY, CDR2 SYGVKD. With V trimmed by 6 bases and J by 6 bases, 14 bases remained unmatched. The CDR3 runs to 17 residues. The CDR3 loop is CAIRNQRGTGGSDTQYF. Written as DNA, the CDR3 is TGTGCCATCAGGAACCAGAGGGGGACAGGGGGGTCTGATACGCAGTATTTT.

The CDR3 loop reads CASNLLWDRVSYEQYF. The CDR3 bases are TGCGCCAGCAATCTACTCTGGGACAGGGTTTCCTACGAGCAGTACTTC. This rearrangement joins TRBV10-2 to TRBJ2-7, with 9 bases fitting TRBD1. Germline loops: CDR1 WSHSY, CDR2 SAAADI. The CDR3 consists of 16 residues. J was trimmed by 1 base and V by 7 bases; bases with no gene match: 11.

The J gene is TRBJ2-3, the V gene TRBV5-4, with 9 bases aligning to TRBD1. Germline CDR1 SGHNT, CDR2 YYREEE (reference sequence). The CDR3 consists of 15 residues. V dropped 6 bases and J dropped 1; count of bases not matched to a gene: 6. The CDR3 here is CASTRRTGGTDTQYF. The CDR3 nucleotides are TGTGCCAGCACCCGGAGGACAGGGGGCACAGATACGCAGTATTTT.

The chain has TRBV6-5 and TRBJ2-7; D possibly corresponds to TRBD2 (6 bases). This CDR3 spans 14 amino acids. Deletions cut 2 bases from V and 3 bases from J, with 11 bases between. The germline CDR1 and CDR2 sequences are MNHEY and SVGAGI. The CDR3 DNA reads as TGTGCCAGCAGTTACGTGAGTAGCGGCTACGAGCAGTACTTC. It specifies CASSYVSSGYEQYF.

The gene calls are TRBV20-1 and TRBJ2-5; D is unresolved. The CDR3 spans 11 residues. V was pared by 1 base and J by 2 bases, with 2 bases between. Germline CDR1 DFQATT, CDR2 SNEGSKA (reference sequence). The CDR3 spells CSARAQETQYF. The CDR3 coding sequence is TGCAGTGCTAGAGCTCAAGAGACCCAGTACTTC.

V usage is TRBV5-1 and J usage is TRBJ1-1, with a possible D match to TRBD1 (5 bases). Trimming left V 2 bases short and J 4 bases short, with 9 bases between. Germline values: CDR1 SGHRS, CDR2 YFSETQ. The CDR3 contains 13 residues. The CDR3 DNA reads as TGCGCCAGCAGCTTTGAGGGACTCACTGAAGCTTTCTTT. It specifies CASSFEGLTEAFF.

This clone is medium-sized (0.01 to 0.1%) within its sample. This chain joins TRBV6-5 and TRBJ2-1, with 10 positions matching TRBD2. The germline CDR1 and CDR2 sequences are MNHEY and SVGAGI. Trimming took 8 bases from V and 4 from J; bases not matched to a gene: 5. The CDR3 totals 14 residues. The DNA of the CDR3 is TGTGCCAGCCGAGAGCGGGGGGGATACAATGAGCAGTTCTTC. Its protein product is CASRERGGYNEQFF.

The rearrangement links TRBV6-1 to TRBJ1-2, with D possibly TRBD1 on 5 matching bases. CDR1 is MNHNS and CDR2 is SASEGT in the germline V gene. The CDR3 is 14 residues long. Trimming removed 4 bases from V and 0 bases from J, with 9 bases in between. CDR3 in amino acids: CASSVGQSNYGYTF. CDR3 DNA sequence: TGTGCCAGCAGTGTGGGGCAGTCTAACTATGGCTACACCTTC.

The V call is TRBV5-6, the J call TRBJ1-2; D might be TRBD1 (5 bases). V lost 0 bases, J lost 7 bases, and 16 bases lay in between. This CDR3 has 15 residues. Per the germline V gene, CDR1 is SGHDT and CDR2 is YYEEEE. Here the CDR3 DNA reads TGTGCCAGCAGCTTGGCCGGGCAGGGAGGGACTGGCTACACCTTC. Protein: CASSLAGQGGTGYTF.

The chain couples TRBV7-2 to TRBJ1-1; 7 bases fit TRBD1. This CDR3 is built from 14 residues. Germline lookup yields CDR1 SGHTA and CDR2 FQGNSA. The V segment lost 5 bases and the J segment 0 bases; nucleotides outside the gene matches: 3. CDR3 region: CASSPQGMNTEAFF. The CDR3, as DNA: TGTGCCAGCAGCCCACAGGGGATGAACACTGAAGCTTTCTTT.

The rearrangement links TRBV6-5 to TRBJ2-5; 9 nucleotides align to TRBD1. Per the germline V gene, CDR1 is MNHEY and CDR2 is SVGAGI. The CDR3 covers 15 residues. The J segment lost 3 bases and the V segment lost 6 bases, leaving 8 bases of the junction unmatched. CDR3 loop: CASSPGQGRKETQYF. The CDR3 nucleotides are TGTGCCAGCAGCCCAGGACAGGGGAGGAAAGAGACCCAGTACTTC.

CDR3 coding DNA: TGTGCCAGCAGCTTAGCGCCCGGCGGGGGGACCACAGATACGCAGTATTTT. Its translation is CASSLAPGGGTTDTQYF. The chain employs TRBV7-9 and TRBJ2-3; TRBD2 matches at 8 bases. The CDR3 contains 17 residues. V shed 0 bases, J shed 2 bases, and the junction held 7 bases outside the gene matches. Germline CDR1 is SEHNR and CDR2 is FQNEAQ (reference sequence).

CDR3 sequence reads: CAWSMAPLQQYF. As DNA, the CDR3 is TGTGCCTGGAGTATGGCCCCTCTGCAGCAGTACTTC. The chain joins TRBV30 to TRBJ2-7; D call uncertain. The CDR3 runs to 12 residues. Germline V gene sequence: CDR1 GTSNPN, CDR2 SVGIG (reference sequence). The V and J ends lost 2 bases and 8 bases respectively, with 13 bases between them. The full variable domain, its missing parts supplied by reference TRBV30 and TRBJ2-7, is SQTIHQWPATLVQPVGSPLSLECTVEGTSNPNLYWYRQAAGRGLQLLFYSVGIGQISSEVPQNLSASRPQDRQFILSSKKLLLSDSGFYLCAWSMAPLQQYFGPGTRLTVT.